This passage covers 19 T cell receptor beta chains from one sample sequenced in a study of cytomegalovirus exposure and HLA in healthy donors. Primers for the PCR totalled 60 Vbeta and 13 Jbeta. Repertoires were generated with immunoSEQ multiplex PCR, while TCRdb's copy carries only in-frame clones and drops some. The data contain some 140,000 clones, about 84% of them singletons. Input material: PBMCs. The receptor set was obtained from a woman aged 40 to 50 in good health and CMV-seropositive.

The V call is TRBV5-4, the J call TRBJ1-5; D unclear. The CDR3 runs to 13 residues. The germline V gene has CDR1 SGHNT and CDR2 YYREEE (reference sequence). Trimming left V 0 bases short and J 4 bases short, with 5 bases between. For the CDR3, the DNA is TGTGCCAGCAGCTTGGGCAGAAATCAGCCCCAGCATTTT. Translation: CASSLGRNQPQHF.

The CDR3 sequence: CASRRAVQETQYF. For the CDR3, the DNA is TGCGCCAGCAGGAGAGCGGTTCAAGAGACCCAGTACTTC. The rearrangement links TRBV5-1 to TRBJ2-5; TRBD2 is a possible D gene (5 bases). Trimming pared 5 bases from V and 2 bases from J, leaving 10 bases between. This CDR3 is built from 13 residues. In germline, CDR1 is SGHRS, CDR2 YFSETQ.

This clone was observed a handful of times. The chain employs TRBV5-1 and TRBJ2-3, with 7 bases fitting TRBD1. Trimming cost V 4 bases and J 0 bases; bases outside gene matches: 2. Germline CDR1 SGHRS, CDR2 YFSETQ. This CDR3 spans 14 amino acids. The chain's CDR3 is CASSEGASTDTQYF. The CDR3 nucleotides read TGCGCCAGCAGCGAGGGGGCGAGCACAGATACGCAGTATTTT.

The genes are TRBV4-2 and TRBJ2-7, with 8 bases fitting TRBD2. Germline CDR1 reads LGHNA; CDR2 reads YNFKEQ. Trimming removed 1 base from V and 2 bases from J; junction bases left unmatched: 7. There are 16 residues in the CDR3. CDR3 nucleotide sequence: TGTGCCAGCAGCCAAGCCTTCGGGACTAGGCCCTACGAGCAGTACTTC. Translated: CASSQAFGTRPYEQYF.

This chain links TRBV28 with TRBJ2-5, with D uncertain. CDR3 length: 11 amino acids. Germline V gene sequence: CDR1 MDHEN, CDR2 SYDVKM. Between the trimmed V and J ends, which lost 3 bases and 5 bases, there was a span of 4 bases. Written as DNA, the CDR3 is TGTGCCAGCAGTTTTTCGGAGACCCAGTACTTC. This translates into CASSFSETQYF.

The rearrangement links TRBV4-1 to TRBJ2-7, with a tentative D call TRBD2 (5 bases). V gave up 1 base and J gave up 2 bases, with 6 bases separating them. Germline V gene data show CDR1 as MGHRA and CDR2 as YSYEKL. The CDR3 spans 13 residues. The CDR3 DNA is TGCGCCAGCAGCCAAGGCGGGCCCTACGAGCAGTACTTC. Residues: CASSQGGPYEQYF.

On this clone: Other DNA sequences in the same sample also yield this CDR3. This rearrangement joins TRBV5-1 to TRBJ2-3; D unclear. The V gene's germline CDR1 is SGHRS and CDR2 YFSETQ. This CDR3 region has 14 residues. The ends were cut back, 2 bases at V and 0 bases at J, with 7 bases in the middle. The chain's CDR3 is CASSLAGSTDTQYF. The CDR3 region has the DNA TGCGCCAGCAGCTTAGCCGGGAGCACAGATACGCAGTATTTT.

The chain employs TRBV6-1 and TRBJ2-1; TRBD2 matches 10 bases. Germline V lookup: CDR1 MNHNS, CDR2 SASEGT. CDR3 size: 15 residues. Trimming took 11 bases from V and 0 from J; bases not matched to a gene: 7. In DNA, the CDR3 is TGTGCCGCCCGGGCTAGCGGGAGCTCCTACAATGAGCAGTTCTTC. The encoded protein is CAARASGSSYNEQFF.

This sequence joins TRBV30 and TRBJ1-2; maybe TRBD1 (5 bases). The CDR3 has 13 amino acids. Germline loops: CDR1 GTSNPN, CDR2 SVGIG (reference sequence). The V end was cut by 3 bases, the J end by 0 bases, with 8 bases between. Here the CDR3 reads CAWSPGTNYGYTF. The CDR3 DNA reads TGTGCCTGGAGCCCAGGGACTAACTATGGCTACACCTTC. Complete variable domain (other parts from reference TRBV30 and TRBJ1-2): SQTIHQWPATLVQPVGSPLSLECTVEGTSNPNLYWYRQAAGRGLQLLFYSVGIGQISSEVPQNLSASRPQDRQFILSSKKLLLSDSGFYLCAWSPGTNYGYTFGSGTRLTVV.

This clone has only one observation. In DNA form, the CDR3 reads TGTGCCACCAGCAGTGTAGGGGGGGCAGATACGCAGTATTTT. As protein: CATSSVGGADTQYF. The gene calls are TRBV15 and TRBJ2-3; D may be TRBD2 (7 bases). The CDR3 sequence is 14 residues long. V lost 3 bases, J lost 4 bases, and 11 bases lay in between. Germline V gene data show CDR1 as LNHNV and CDR2 as YYDKDF (reference sequence).

The chain employs TRBV15 and TRBJ2-1; possibly TRBD1 for D (5 bases). Trimming took 1 base from V and 0 from J, leaving 13 bases between them. The germline V gene has CDR1 LNHNV and CDR2 YYDKDF (reference sequence). This CDR3 contains 17 residues. The CDR3 spells CATSRGIDSSSYNEQFF. CDR3 sequence (DNA): TGTGCCACCAGCAGAGGTATAGACAGTAGCTCCTACAATGAGCAGTTCTTC.

This clone was observed a few times. V and J are TRBV7-9 and TRBJ2-7; the D gene is possibly TRBD1 (6 bases). Germline V gene sequence: CDR1 SEHNR, CDR2 FQNEAQ (reference sequence). This CDR3 spans 14 amino acids. V lost 4 bases and J 3 bases, leaving 13 bases between the germline ends. Here the CDR3 reads CASSSRDKIYEQYF. For the CDR3, the DNA is TGTGCCAGCAGCTCCCGGGACAAAATCTACGAGCAGTACTTC.

This clone was observed a single time. The genes are TRBV23-1 and TRBJ1-5; no reliable D call. TRBV23-1 has ORF status, its function being uncertain. The CDR3 is made up of 15 amino acids. V lost 4 bases, J lost 1 base, and 11 bases lay in between. The CDR3 sequence: CASSPSGESNQPQHF. CDR3 bases: TGCGCCAGCAGTCCTTCAGGTGAAAGCAATCAGCCCCAGCATTTT.

This sequence joins TRBV11-3 and TRBJ2-7; 11 nucleotides line up with TRBD2. CDR3 length equals 16 residues. Losses at the gene ends were 5 bases for V and 5 bases for J; bases not matched to a gene: 11. CDR1 is SGHNT and CDR2 is YENEEA in the germline V gene. CDR3 region: CASSRKLAGDVNEQYF. The DNA for the CDR3 is TGTGCCAGCAGCCGTAAACTAGCGGGAGACGTCAACGAGCAGTACTTC.

V gene TRBV6-5 combines with J gene TRBJ2-7; a possible D gene is TRBD1 (6 bases). The CDR3 spans 15 residues. Germline CDR1 reads MNHEY; CDR2 reads SVGAGI. Trimming cost V 0 bases and J 3 bases, with 12 bases left between them. CDR3 protein: CASSYSRQASYEQYF. The DNA of the CDR3 is TGTGCCAGCAGTTACTCGAGACAGGCTAGCTACGAGCAGTACTTC.

The chain recombines TRBV5-1 with TRBJ1-1, with 8 nucleotides matching TRBD1. The CDR3 runs to 17 residues. In germline, CDR1 is SGHRS, CDR2 YFSETQ. The J segment lost 1 base and the V segment lost 0 bases, leaving 8 bases of the junction unmatched. CDR3 sequence (DNA): TGCGCCAGCAGCTTGGTGGCACCCGGGACAGGGAACACTGAAGCTTTCTTT. Encoded protein: CASSLVAPGTGNTEAFF.

This clone was counted between two and nine times. The rearrangement links TRBV28 to TRBJ1-4, with D perhaps matching TRBD1 (5 bases). Trimming removed 6 bases at V and 8 bases at J, with 19 bases between. CDR3 length: 15 amino acids. Germline CDR1 is MDHEN and CDR2 is SYDVKM. CDR3 nucleotides: TGTGCCAGCAGGGCGCCAGGGCTAGGACGCGAAAAACTGTTTTTT. Its protein is CASRAPGLGREKLFF. Variable domain in full (rest from reference TRBV28 and TRBJ1-4): DVKVTQSSRYLVKRTGEKVFLECVQDMDHENMFWYRQDPGLGLRLIYFSYDVKMKEKGDIPEGYSVSREKKERFSLILESASTNQTSMYLCASRAPGLGREKLFFGSGTQLSVL.

This clone was picked up a small number of times. The chain employs TRBV2 and TRBJ1-1, with 9 bases identical to TRBD1. CDR1 and CDR2 (germline): SNHLY, FYNNEI. Germline trimming cut 6 bases from V and 1 base from J; bases unmatched to any gene: 3. The CDR3 totals 14 residues. Here the CDR3 reads CASRGTGRNTEAFF. For the CDR3, the DNA is TGTGCCAGCAGGGGGACAGGGCGGAACACTGAAGCTTTCTTT.

This chain joins TRBV9 and TRBJ2-6; no clear D gene. V lost 0 bases and J lost 0, with 10 bases in between. There are 17 residues in the CDR3. Germline CDR1 SGDLS, CDR2 YYNGEE. The CDR3 DNA sequence: TGTGCCAGCAGCGTAGCTTTACAGTCCTCTGGGGCCAACGTCCTGACTTTC. Protein sequence: CASSVALQSSGANVLTF.